One and the same sample provided the 26 T cell receptor beta chains below, sequenced in a study of beta chain features in type 1 diabetes. The study reverse transcribed the entire isolated RNA, so it sequenced expressed TCRB transcripts. Libraries were prepared by immunoSEQ multiplex PCR; TCRdb keeps only in-frame clonotypes and omits some of them. The table lists a few hundred thousand clones, roughly 15% of them singletons. The source material was naive CD4+ T cells from blood. The origin of the receptors is a woman aged 18-29 years in good health.

The rearrangement links TRBV28 to TRBJ1-1; D not certain. The CDR3 consists of 14 residues. Per germline, CDR1 MDHEN and CDR2 SYDVKM. Trimming removed 1 base from V and 2 bases from J, with 8 bases in between. Written as DNA, the CDR3 is TGTGCCAGCAGTTTATCCCAAACTAACACTGAAGCTTTCTTT. This codes for CASSLSQTNTEAFF.

The chain has TRBV7-9 and TRBJ2-3, with D unresolved. The CDR3 is 13 residues long. Per germline, CDR1 SEHNR and CDR2 FQNEAQ (reference sequence). Deletions cut 1 base from V and 3 bases from J, with 5 bases between. The CDR3 DNA sequence: TGTGCCAGCAGCTTAGACTATACAGATACGCAGTATTTT. Encoded protein: CASSLDYTDTQYF.

The table lists this clone with a few counts. J is TRBJ2-1 and V is TRBV30, with 9 bases lining up with TRBD2. From germline, CDR1 is GTSNPN and CDR2 SVGIG (reference sequence). This CDR3 region has 14 residues. V dropped 2 bases and J dropped 4; count of bases not matched to a gene: 3. The CDR3 nucleotides are TGTGCCTGGAGTTGGCGGGAGGGATACAATGAGCAGTTCTTC. Protein product: CAWSWREGYNEQFF.

This clone turned up a few times. The rearrangement links TRBV30 to TRBJ2-7; TRBD1 matches at 9 bases. This CDR3 is 13 amino acids long. The germline V gene encodes CDR1 GTSNPN and CDR2 SVGIG (reference sequence). J gave up 3 bases and V 5 bases, and 5 bases lay outside the gene matches. CDR3 loop: CAWQTGQGYEQYF. In DNA form, the CDR3 reads TGTGCCTGGCAAACGGGACAGGGCTACGAGCAGTACTTC.

This clone was observed a few times. CDR3: CAWWRGGVAKNIQYF. The CDR3 DNA sequence: TGTGCCTGGTGGAGGGGGGGCGTAGCCAAAAACATTCAGTACTTC. This chain connects TRBV30 to TRBJ2-4; D is perhaps TRBD2 (7 bases). With 5 bases removed from V and 0 bases from J, the gap between germline ends came to 14 bases. Germline values: CDR1 GTSNPN, CDR2 SVGIG (reference sequence). This CDR3 spans 15 amino acids.

J is TRBJ2-7 and V is TRBV7-8; the D gene is possibly TRBD2 (6 bases). The V gene's germline CDR1 is SGHVS and CDR2 FQNEAQ. V lost 5 bases and J 4 bases, leaving 18 bases between the germline ends. The CDR3 spans 15 residues. The CDR3 bases are TGTGCCAGCAGCCCTCCGGGACTCTTCCCGTACGAGCAGTACTTC. It is translated as CASSPPGLFPYEQYF.

This clone was seen more than once but under ten times. This chain connects TRBV29-1 to TRBJ2-7; the D gene is possibly TRBD1 (6 bases). Germline V gene data show CDR1 as SQVTM and CDR2 as ANQGSEA. The CDR3 spans 15 residues. V was trimmed by 4 bases and J by 0 bases, leaving 16 bases between them. The CDR3 DNA follows: TGCAGCGTTGCTTACCGGACAGCCATCTCCTACGAGCAGTACTTC. Its protein product is CSVAYRTAISYEQYF.

This sequence joins TRBV28 and TRBJ2-2; D is unclear. The length of the CDR3 is 15 residues. CDR1 and CDR2 from the germline V gene are MDHEN and SYDVKM. Trimming pared 1 base from V and 5 bases from J, leaving 11 bases between. The CDR3 loop reads CASSLLADLTGELFF. The DNA of the CDR3 is TGTGCCAGCAGTTTATTGGCAGACTTAACCGGGGAGCTGTTTTTT.

There are a few counts of this clone. The chain combines TRBV18 with TRBJ2-1; the match to TRBD2 covers 7 bases. Germline lookup yields CDR1 KGHSH and CDR2 LQKENI. The trim removed 0 bases at V and 3 bases at J, leaving 8 bases unmatched. CDR3 length: 17 residues. The CDR3 DNA sequence: TGTGCCAGCTCACCACCGAATGGCGGCGGGGGCTACAATGAGCAGTTCTTC. This encodes CASSPPNGGGGYNEQFF.

The table lists this clone with a few counts. CDR3 residues: CSVGRTGAVNEQFF. The CDR3 bases are TGCAGCGTTGGCCGGACAGGGGCGGTCAATGAGCAGTTCTTC. This chain joins TRBV29-1 and TRBJ2-1; 9 nucleotides agree with TRBD1. J gave up 6 bases and V 4 bases, and 7 bases lay outside the gene matches. CDR1 is SQVTM and CDR2 is ANQGSEA in the germline V gene. The CDR3 extends over 14 amino acids.

The rearrangement joins TRBV29-1 to TRBJ2-5; TRBD2 agrees at 13 bases. The J call could be wrong; TRBJ2-7 is a better fit for the DNA end. This CDR3 region has 14 residues. Germline V gene lookup returns CDR1 SQVTM and CDR2 ANQGSEA. The CDR3 is CSVRTSGSSYEQYF. The CDR3 DNA sequence: TGCAGCGTCCGGACTAGCGGGAGCTCCTACGAGCAGTACTTC.

This clone came up a few times. The DNA of the CDR3 is TGTGCCAGCAGCTTTGGGCCGGGCAGGGAATATCAGCCCCAGCATTTT. This gives the protein CASSFGPGREYQPQHF. This chain links TRBV7-2 with TRBJ1-5, with a possible D match to TRBD1 (5 bases). Trimming shortened V by 3 bases and J by 5 bases, and 17 bases separated the two germline ends. Germline loops: CDR1 SGHTA, CDR2 FQGNSA. The CDR3 is made up of 16 amino acids.

This clone was counted only a few times. J is TRBJ2-3 and V is TRBV14; maybe TRBD2 (5 bases). The CDR3 runs to 16 residues. V lost 2 bases, J lost 1 base, and 13 bases lay in between. Germline V lookup: CDR1 SGHDN, CDR2 FVKESK. The CDR3 is CASSQRLLAGTDTQYF. The CDR3 DNA reads TGTGCCAGCAGCCAAAGACTCCTAGCCGGCACAGATACGCAGTATTTT.

This clone has a handful of counts. J is TRBJ2-1 and V is TRBV11-2; 13 nucleotides line up with TRBD2. The CDR3 sequence is 14 residues long. V lost 6 bases, J lost 9 bases, and 5 bases stayed unmatched. Per the germline V gene, CDR1 is SGHAT and CDR2 is FQNNGV. The CDR3 bases are TGTGCCAGCAGTTCGGGACTAGCGGGAACTGAGCAGTTCTTC. This encodes CASSSGLAGTEQFF.

Only a few counts were recorded for this clone. V gene TRBV14 combines with J gene TRBJ2-2; D ambiguous. V was shortened by 1 base and J by 5 bases, with 8 bases between the two germline ends. Germline V gene lookup returns CDR1 SGHDN and CDR2 FVKESK. This CDR3 region has 14 residues. The CDR3 DNA sequence: TGTGCCAGCAGCCAAGCAGGCTCGACCGGGGAGCTGTTTTTT. Translating gives CASSQAGSTGELFF. The complete variable domain, with remaining parts taken from reference TRBV14 and TRBJ2-2, reads EAGVTQFPSHSVIEKGQTVTLRCDPISGHDNLYWYRRVMGKEIKFLLHFVKESKQDESGMPNNRFLAERTGGTYSTLKVQPAELEDSGVYFCASSQAGSTGELFFGEGSRLTVL.

The J gene is TRBJ2-2, the V gene TRBV2; the D gene is possibly TRBD1 (5 bases). The CDR3 is made up of 14 amino acids. Germline V gene lookup returns CDR1 SNHLY and CDR2 FYNNEI. The V and J ends lost 5 bases and 4 bases respectively, with 11 bases between them. The CDR3 protein is CASSLKTVTGELFF. DNA of the CDR3: TGTGCCAGCAGTCTAAAGACAGTCACCGGGGAGCTGTTTTTT.

This rearrangement joins TRBV4-1 to TRBJ2-7; D may be TRBD1 (6 bases). CDR1 is MGHRA, CDR2 YSYEKL, per germline. Trimming cost V 8 bases and J 9 bases, with 23 bases left between them. The CDR3 contains 14 residues. The chain's CDR3 is CASACRDNPYGQYF. CDR3 sequence (DNA): TGCGCCAGCGCCTGCCGGGACAATCCTTATGGGCAGTACTTC.

In this sample, this clone turned up a few times. The gene calls are TRBV7-7 and TRBJ2-3, with TRBD2 matching 7 bases. V lost 5 bases to trimming and J lost 4 bases; unmatched junction nucleotides: 15. Looked up from germline, CDR1 is SSHAT and CDR2 is FNYEAQ (reference sequence). The CDR3 is 17 residues long. As DNA, the CDR3 is TGTGCCAGCAGCCAAAATCCGGTCCCAGCGGGGTCAGATACGCAGTATTTT. It encodes CASSQNPVPAGSDTQYF.

This chain joins TRBV5-1 and TRBJ1-1; 10 bases map to TRBD1. The CDR3 contains 15 residues. V lost 4 bases, J lost 1 base, and 4 bases stayed unmatched. Germline values: CDR1 SGHRS, CDR2 YFSETQ. The CDR3 DNA follows: TGCGCCAGCAGCAATAGGACAGGGGGGAACACTGAAGCTTTCTTT. It yields the protein CASSNRTGGNTEAFF.

This clone was recorded a few times. J is TRBJ1-1 and V is TRBV18; TRBD1 is a possible D gene (6 bases). CDR3 length equals 15 residues. With 4 bases removed from V and 0 bases from J, the gap between germline ends came to 12 bases. The germline gives CDR1 KGHSH, CDR2 LQKENI. CDR3 loop: CASSRDTGMNTEAFF. The DNA for the CDR3 is TGTGCCAGCTCACGGGACACAGGGATGAACACTGAAGCTTTCTTT. The full variable domain, its missing parts supplied by reference TRBV18 and TRBJ1-1, is NAGVMQNPRHLVRRRGQEARLRCSPMKGHSHVYWYRQLPEEGLKFMVYLQKENIIDESGMPKERFSAEFPKEGPSILRIQQVVRGDSAAYFCASSRDTGMNTEAFFGQGTRLTVV.

V usage is TRBV19 and J usage is TRBJ2-2, with TRBD1 as a possible D gene (5 bases). This CDR3 spans 16 amino acids. V lost 5 bases to trimming and J lost 6 bases, with 19 bases between them. The germline CDR1 and CDR2 sequences are LNHDA and SQIVND (reference sequence). The CDR3 spells CASSGQGQVLPGELFF. The CDR3 DNA reads as TGTGCCAGTAGTGGCCAGGGTCAGGTTCTCCCCGGGGAGCTGTTTTTT.

The V gene is TRBV11-2, the J gene TRBJ2-7, with 10 bases identical to TRBD2. This CDR3 is built from 18 residues. After removal of 1 base from V and 6 bases from J, the junction contained 15 bases not matched to a gene. CDR1 is SGHAT and CDR2 is FQNNGV in the germline V gene. In DNA, the CDR3 is TGTGCCAGCAGCTTAGCATATCGGCTAGCGGGAGTCTCTCGCGAGCAGTACTTC. This translates into CASSLAYRLAGVSREQYF. The full variable domain, in which reference TRBV11-2 and TRBJ2-7 provide the parts outside the CDR3, is EAGVAQSPRYKIIEKRQSVAFWCNPISGHATLYWYQQILGQGPKLLIQFQNNGVVDDSQLPKDRFSAERLKGVDSTLKIQPAKLEDSAVYLCASSLAYRLAGVSREQYFGPGTRLTVT.

This clone was recorded a few times. V and J are TRBV4-1 and TRBJ2-1, with unresolved D. The V gene's germline CDR1 is MGHRA and CDR2 YSYEKL. The V end was cut by 0 bases, the J end by 0 bases, with 9 bases between. The CDR3 totals 16 residues. The chain's CDR3 is CASSQDLGHSYNEQFF. The CDR3 DNA sequence: TGCGCCAGCAGCCAAGATCTTGGGCACTCCTACAATGAGCAGTTCTTC.

The chain uses TRBV28 and TRBJ2-7; 12 nucleotides line up with TRBD2. The length of the CDR3 is 15 residues. V lost 2 bases to trimming and J lost 9 bases; unmatched junction nucleotides: 8. Per the germline V gene, CDR1 is MDHEN and CDR2 is SYDVKM. CDR3 DNA: TGTGCCAGCAGTTTACCGACTAGCGGGAGAGAACGGCAGTACTTC. It encodes CASSLPTSGRERQYF.

The chain couples TRBV15 to TRBJ2-7; 9 bases are shared with TRBD2. Germline CDR1 is LNHNV and CDR2 is YYDKDF (reference sequence). The CDR3 runs to 16 residues. V lost 1 base and J lost 2; bases outside the gene matches: 6. In nucleotides, the CDR3 is TGTGCCACCAGCAGAGTAAGCGGGAGGACCCCCTACGAGCAGTACTTC. Its translation is CATSRVSGRTPYEQYF.

The chain is built from TRBV21-1 and TRBJ2-1; TRBD2, as called in the table, went unchecked against the DNA. TRBV21-1 is reported as a pseudogene. CDR3 length: 17 residues. This CDR3 is CASSKTSGTDTYNEQFF. In DNA form, the CDR3 reads TGTGCCAGCAGCAAAACCTCCGGGACTGATACCTACAATGAGCAGTTCTTC.